The entry that follows covers one T cell receptor (beta chain) sequence. This clonotype was counted between two and nine times. The antigen it recognizes is unknown. Per-base qualities were not stored, and no clone one base away is much larger. TCR alpha and beta CDR3 regions were amplified with the iRepertoire nested amplicon-rescue multiplex PCR (arm-PCR) platform from RNA. The input for one-step reverse transcription and amplification was roughly 85-400 ng of either tissue mRNA or PBMC total RNA. Following bead purification, Illumina adapters were added by a secondary multiplex PCR, and the libraries were gel-purified between 200 and 400 bp. Internal 6-nucleotide barcodes were carried by the libraries and were used for demultiplexing. Libraries were sequenced on an Illumina MiSeq with 2x220 or 2x250 nucleotide paired-end reads. The original pipeline was this. Paired reads were merged using FLASH 1.2.11 and aligned with BWA-MEM to the GRCh37 human genome, and TRA and TRB reads were then extracted. V and J assignment used an IMGT-derived reference of cassette sequences and CDR3 motifs that included pseudogenes. Reads were translated in three frames, and productive CDR3s were defined by a C…FGXG motif without stop codons. A clonotype was defined as a unique combination of a V-J cassette pair and a CDR3 amino acid sequence. Reads were filtered by Hamming distance, thresholded by each sample's sequence error rate in mapped regions. TCRdb's own reprocessing of the public reads used fastp at Q25 and MiXCR and kept productive beta chains. Rows matching on CDR3 protein sequence are summarized as one entry with the most common DNA and genes. These V and J calls are TCRdb output, not the study's own analysis. This sample gives over 70,000 distinct CDR3 sequences in total; about 23% of them show up just once. The ten largest account for around 7% of the sample.

These data belong to a study of glioma-infiltrating T cells listed by TCRdb under 2016. Regarding the complete study: Sequencing of TCR alpha- and beta-chain repertoires was performed on glioma tissue, on non-neoplastic brain tissue, and on matched peripheral blood mononuclear cells. To gauge divergence between tissue and blood T-cell populations, every tissue-infiltrating repertoire was compared against the peripheral blood repertoire from the same patient. The paired cohort was made up of three low-grade glioma patients, under ten primary glioblastoma patients and three non-glioma patients who contributed non-neoplastic brain tissue. Study-level results and caveats: Small numbers underpinned the group comparisons: under ten glioblastoma patients, three low-grade glioma patients and three non-neoplastic patients. Very few CDR3 sequences were shared between tissue and blood, attributed to high CDR3 diversity and limited sampling. In non-neoplastic patients, VJ-independent divergence between tissue and blood fell below expectation, whereas in all gliomas, and especially in low-grade gliomas, the divergence rose above expectation.

Spanning cysteine to phenylalanine, the CDR3 consists of 16 amino acids. The retained sequence is limited to the CDR3, 48 bases, with the frame set at the first base. CDR1 and CDR2, per the germline V gene, are SGHTA and FQGNSA. At the junction V is shortened by 8 bases and J by 2 bases, with 20 bases in between. This clonotype was sampled from a human donor with low-grade glioma or glioblastoma, undergoing nonglioma brain surgery, or in good health (not recorded which). Sequenced input: glioma tissue, nonneoplastic brain tissue, or PBMCs (not recorded which). The rearranged segments are TRBV7-2 and TRBJ2-3; the D gene is possibly TRBD2, with 5 bases matching. The nucleotide sequence reads as follows: TGTGCCAGCGCTCTTGAGGGTCTTCCTCCCACAGATACGCAGTATTTT. Its coded protein is CASALEGLPPTDTQYF.